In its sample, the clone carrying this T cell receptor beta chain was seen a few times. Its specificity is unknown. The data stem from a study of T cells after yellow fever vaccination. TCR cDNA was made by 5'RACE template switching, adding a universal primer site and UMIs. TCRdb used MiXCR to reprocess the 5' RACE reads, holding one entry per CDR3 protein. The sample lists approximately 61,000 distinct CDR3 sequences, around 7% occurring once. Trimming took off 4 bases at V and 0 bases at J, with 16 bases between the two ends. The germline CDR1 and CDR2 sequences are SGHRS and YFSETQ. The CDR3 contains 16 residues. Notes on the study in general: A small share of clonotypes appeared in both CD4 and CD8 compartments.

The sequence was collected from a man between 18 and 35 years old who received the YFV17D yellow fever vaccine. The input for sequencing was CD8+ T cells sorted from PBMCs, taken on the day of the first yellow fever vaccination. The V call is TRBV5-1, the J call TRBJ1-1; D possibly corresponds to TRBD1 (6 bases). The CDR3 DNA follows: TGCGCCAGCAGCCTTGACAGGACGCGAATGAACACTGAAGCTTTCTTT. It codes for CASSLDRTRMNTEAFF.